This T cell receptor beta chain was identified during a study of tumor and adjacent non-tumor tissue in lung cancer. On this clonotype: One end of the junction fails to match germline, which may point to a read error.

The library came from three nested PCR rounds adapted from ARM-PCR protocols. TCRdb processed the multiplex PCR reads anew with MiXCR; each CDR3 protein has one entry. The repertoire consists of 65,000 to 90,000 distinct CDR3 sequences, with around 80% occurring once and the leading ten covering about an eighth. Germline V CDR1 and CDR2: MNHEY, SVGEGT. CDR3 size: 17 residues. RNA was extracted from bulk tissue without any cell sorting. The chain employs TRBV6-2 or TRBV6-3 and TRBJ2-1; TRBD2 matches at 7 bases. The clonotype originates from a woman between 50 and 59 years old with non-small cell lung cancer. Sequencing input: lung tumor tissue. The CDR3 sequence is CASRSPYSGCGCNGQFF. CDR3 nucleotides: TGTGCCAGCAGATCCCCGTATAGCGGGTGCGGCTGCAATGGGCAGTTCTTC.